A single sample gave rise to the 8 T cell receptor beta chains below, sequenced in a study of blood T cells in healthy people across ages. Alongside a J-beta primer mix, a sample-barcoded 5' primer served in a second PCR lasting about 7 to 12 cycles. TCRdb reanalysed the 5' RACE reads using MiXCR and keeps one entry per CDR3 protein. The table includes roughly 700,000 distinct CDR3 sequences, 45% to 50% detected once. Sequencing was carried out using blood. Receptors were obtained from a woman in her fifties or sixties in good health.

This chain's CDR3 is CASSSPGLGYEQYF. CDR3 bases: TGTGCCAGCAGTTCCCCTGGGCTCGGCTACGAGCAGTACTTC. The chain combines TRBV28 with TRBJ2-7, with no clear D. This CDR3 contains 14 residues. Deletions cut 4 bases from V and 3 bases from J, with 13 bases between. Germline V gene lookup returns CDR1 MDHEN and CDR2 SYDVKM.

CDR3 sequence: CASSINREGNEQFF. CDR3 nucleotide sequence: TGTGCCAGCAGTATTAACAGGGAAGGGAATGAGCAGTTCTTC. This rearrangement joins TRBV6-5 to TRBJ2-1; D is perhaps TRBD1 (6 bases). This CDR3 contains 14 residues. Germline loops: CDR1 MNHEY, CDR2 SVGAGI. Trimming removed 5 bases at V and 7 bases at J, with 15 bases between.

This clonotype was found a few times. This chain links TRBV20-1 with TRBJ2-5; D may match TRBD1 or TRBD2 (5 bases each). V lost 4 bases, J lost 1 base, and 7 bases lay in between. CDR1 is DFQATT and CDR2 is SNEGSKA in the germline V gene (reference sequence). The CDR3 covers 12 residues. The CDR3 DNA sequence: TGCAGTGCTATGGGGGTCCAAGAGACCCAGTACTTC. Translation gives CSAMGVQETQYF.

This chain joins TRBV20-1 and TRBJ2-6; a weak D match, TRBD1 (6 bases). V shed 5 bases and J shed 0 bases, with 11 bases lying between them. CDR1 and CDR2 (germline): DFQATT, SNEGSKA (reference sequence). The CDR3 spans 15 residues. The CDR3 loop is CSAVQGSSGANVLTF. The DNA of the CDR3 is TGCAGTGCTGTCCAGGGGAGCTCTGGGGCCAACGTCCTGACTTTC.

In the case of this clonotype: Possible read error: a much larger clone is one base away. The chain has TRBV20-1 and TRBJ1-1; D uncertain. This CDR3 has 11 amino acids. The germline gives CDR1 DFQATT, CDR2 SNEGSKA (reference sequence). Trimming removed 4 bases from V and 0 bases from J, with 3 bases in between. CDR3 sequence reads: CSANMNTEAFF. The CDR3 nucleotides read TGCAGTGCTAACATGAACACTGAAGCTTTCTTT.

V is TRBV29-1 and J is TRBJ1-2; the match to TRBD1 covers 7 bases. This CDR3 contains 12 residues. V lost 7 bases and J lost 3; bases outside the gene matches: 5. CDR1 SQVTM and CDR2 ANQGSEA come from the germline V gene. CDR3 region: CSARDSYYGYTF. In nucleotides, the CDR3 is TGCAGCGCCCGGGACAGCTACTATGGCTACACCTTC. Together with reference TRBV29-1 and TRBJ1-2, the CDR3 gives the full variable domain: SAVISQKPSRDICQRGTSLTIQCQVDSQVTMMFWYRQQPGQSLTLIATANQGSEATYESGFVIDKFPISRPNLTFSTLTVSNMSPEDSSIYLCSARDSYYGYTFGSGTRLTVV.

The chain is built from TRBV14 and TRBJ2-1; 9 bases line up with TRBD2. Germline values: CDR1 SGHDN, CDR2 FVKESK. This CDR3 contains 12 residues. V was pared by 4 bases and J by 11 bases, with 3 bases of the junction left unmatched. The CDR3 region is CASSPSGNQQFF. DNA of the CDR3: TGTGCCAGCAGCCCTAGCGGGAACCAGCAGTTCTTC.

This clonotype has a handful of counts. This rearrangement joins TRBV29-1 to TRBJ2-1; D is unresolved. This CDR3 region has 13 residues. Trimming cost V 8 bases and J 1 base, with 12 bases left between them. Per the germline V gene, CDR1 is SQVTM and CDR2 is ANQGSEA. CDR3 bases: TGCAGCACGAGCGAAAGTTCCTACAATGAGCAGTTCTTC. Its protein is CSTSESSYNEQFF.